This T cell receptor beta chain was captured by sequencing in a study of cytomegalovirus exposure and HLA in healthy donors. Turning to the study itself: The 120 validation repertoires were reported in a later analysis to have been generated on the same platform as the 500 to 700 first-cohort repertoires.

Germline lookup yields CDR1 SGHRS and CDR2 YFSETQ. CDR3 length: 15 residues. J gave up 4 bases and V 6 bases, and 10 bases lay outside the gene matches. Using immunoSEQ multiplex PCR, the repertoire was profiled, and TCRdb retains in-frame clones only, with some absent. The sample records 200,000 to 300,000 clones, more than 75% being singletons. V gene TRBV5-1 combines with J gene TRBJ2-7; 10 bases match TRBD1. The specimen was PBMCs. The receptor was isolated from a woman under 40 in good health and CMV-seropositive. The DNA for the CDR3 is TGCGCCAGCACCCCGACAGGGGGCGCGATGTACGAGCAGTACTTC. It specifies CASTPTGGAMYEQYF.